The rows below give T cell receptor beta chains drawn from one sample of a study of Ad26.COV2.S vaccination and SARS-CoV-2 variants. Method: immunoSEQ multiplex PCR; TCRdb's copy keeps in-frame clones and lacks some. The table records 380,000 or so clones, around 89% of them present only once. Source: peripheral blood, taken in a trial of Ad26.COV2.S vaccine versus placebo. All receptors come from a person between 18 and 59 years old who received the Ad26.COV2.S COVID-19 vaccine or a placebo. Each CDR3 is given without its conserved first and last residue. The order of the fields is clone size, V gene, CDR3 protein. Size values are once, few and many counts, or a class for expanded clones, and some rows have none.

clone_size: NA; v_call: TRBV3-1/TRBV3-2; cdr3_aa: ASSLLAGDSGNTIY
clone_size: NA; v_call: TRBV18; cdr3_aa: ASSLDRGGNEQF
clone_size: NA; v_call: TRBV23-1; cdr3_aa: ASSCRPGQGARTGAGNTIY
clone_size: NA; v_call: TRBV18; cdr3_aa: ASSPSGRSYNEQF
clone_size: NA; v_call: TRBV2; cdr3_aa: ASSRGLGEQY
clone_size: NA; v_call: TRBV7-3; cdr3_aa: ASSSTGGETQY
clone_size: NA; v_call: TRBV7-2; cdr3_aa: ASSLEGLYNEQF
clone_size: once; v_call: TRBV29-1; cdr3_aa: SVGRAVSGYT
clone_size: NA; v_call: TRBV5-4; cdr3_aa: ASSPGQGSGIQY
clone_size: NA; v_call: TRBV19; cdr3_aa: ASSRGPNQPQH
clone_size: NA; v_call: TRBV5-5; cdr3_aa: ASSSQAGTGGYEQY
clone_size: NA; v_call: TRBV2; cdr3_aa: ASSEPPRGDEQF
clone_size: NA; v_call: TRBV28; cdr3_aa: ASSLQGLYGYT
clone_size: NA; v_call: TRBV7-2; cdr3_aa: ASSGRQYNSPLH
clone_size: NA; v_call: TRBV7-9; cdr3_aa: AGRGVSTEAF